This T cell receptor beta chain derives from a study of blood T cells in healthy people across ages (dated by TCRdb to the mid-2010s). Background for the entire study: In model experiments, roughly one uniquely barcoded TCR beta cDNA molecule per two T cells was captured by template switching. Age-related changes in TCR beta repertoire diversity were measured in the study by deep sequencing normalized with unique cDNA molecular identifiers. Four age groups were formed from the donors: young (average roughly 15 years), middle-aged (more than 35), aged (around 68) and long-lived (roughly 88). To avoid experimental bias, donors of different ages were spread randomly across the sequencing lanes. Using the same blood draw, the study looked at two additional independent replicas of 1 million unique cDNA reads for two donors, one aged 18 to 30 and the other aged 80 or older.

Libraries were prepared through 5' RACE. The data were produced on an Illumina HiSeq 2500. The second PCR ran for about 6 to 12 cycles and used a J-beta primer mix along with a sample-barcoded 5' primer. Each TCR beta cDNA molecule received a unique molecular identifier from a template-switch 5' adaptor carrying 12 random nucleotides. Each sample yielded at least 2.5 million CDR3-containing paired-end reads. First-strand cDNA synthesis was performed from all RNA using the Mint cDNA synthesis kit, with priming by a TRBC-specific oligonucleotide. Following uracil-DNA glycosylase treatment, a first 18-cycle PCR with universal primers M1SS and BC2_uni_R was performed on all cDNA. In the authors' own workflow: For normalization, 1 million high-quality reads were randomly selected from each sample, with every read carrying a distinct molecular identifier. Instead of being binned into consensus sequences, reads that shared molecular identifiers were thrown out. MiTCR, set to a Q25 quality threshold and the strictest error-elimination algorithm, was used for CDR3 identification, clonotype clustering and error correction. Lower-bound total TCR beta diversity was estimated with a nonparametric unseen species model using Euler transformation. Clones were called with MiXCR by TCRdb after fastp trimmed the public reads at Q25, and only in-frame beta chains were retained. Merged by CDR3 protein, the rows form single entries marked with the most common genes and DNA. TCRdb's processing, not the authors' own work, is the source of the V and J calls. Within this sample are around 650,000 distinct CDR3 sequences, with roughly 30% of them counted one time only. The ten largest clones add up to approximately 15% of the sample.

CDR1 is given as MGHRA and CDR2 as YSYEKL, both from the germline V gene. The CDR3 contains 20 residues, cysteine and phenylalanine counted. The read is trimmed to its CDR3 DNA, 60 bases read in frame from base 1. A distance of 28 bases separates the germline ends of V and J, which lose 4 bases and 0 bases respectively. In this sample, this clonotype turned up a few times. Which antigen it targets is not known. No much larger clonotype is one base removed from it; base qualities were not supplied. Results the study describes overall, beyond this receptor: As age increased, observed TCR beta diversity per million T cells dropped in a roughly linear way, and a significant reduction was already evident by age 40. The long-lived group showed more naive CD4+ T cells, fewer expanded clones and increased TCR diversity than the aged group, suggesting age selection. The CMV infection status of donors was not known, potentially confounding age-related changes in expanded clonotypes. Estimates of total diversity from one million sequenced T cells were regarded as lower bounds and underestimates. Because profiling used bulk unsorted PBMCs, naive and antigen-experienced compartments could not be compared conclusively. A strong correlation was found between observed TCR beta diversity and the percentage of naive T cells measured by flow cytometry.

Donors were 35 to 40 systemically healthy Caucasian individuals from Russia aged roughly 6 to 90 years. About 10 milliliters of peripheral blood were drawn from each donor into EDTA-treated Vacutainer tubes. Ficoll-Paque density-gradient centrifugation was used to isolate PBMCs, with at least 6.5 million obtained per sample. Total RNA, at least 6 micrograms per sample, was extracted from PBMCs with Trizol reagent. For every donor, an aliquot of PBMCs went through flow cytometry to measure the percentages of naive CD45RAhigh/CD27high T cells. The chain uses TRBV4-1 and TRBJ2-7; TRBD1 might be the D gene, on 7 matching bases. The sequence was obtained from an elderly woman in good health. Donor details come from another sample of the same person, matched by shared clones. The specimen was blood. The CDR3 protein: CASSLENPGLQGVDSYEQYF. The nucleotides are TGCGCCAGCAGCCTTGAAAATCCGGGACTCCAGGGGGTGGACTCCTACGAGCAGTACTTC.